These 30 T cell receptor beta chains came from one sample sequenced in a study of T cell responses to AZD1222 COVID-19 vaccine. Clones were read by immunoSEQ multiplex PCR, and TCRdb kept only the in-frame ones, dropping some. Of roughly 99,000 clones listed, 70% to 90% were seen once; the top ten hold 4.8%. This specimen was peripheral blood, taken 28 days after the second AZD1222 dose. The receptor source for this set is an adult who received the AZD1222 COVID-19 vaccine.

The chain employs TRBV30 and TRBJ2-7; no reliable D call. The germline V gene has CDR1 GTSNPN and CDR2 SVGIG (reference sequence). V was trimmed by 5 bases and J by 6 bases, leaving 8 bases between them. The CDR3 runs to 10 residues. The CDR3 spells CAWGSGEQYF. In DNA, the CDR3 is TGTGCCTGGGGGTCGGGCGAGCAGTACTTC.

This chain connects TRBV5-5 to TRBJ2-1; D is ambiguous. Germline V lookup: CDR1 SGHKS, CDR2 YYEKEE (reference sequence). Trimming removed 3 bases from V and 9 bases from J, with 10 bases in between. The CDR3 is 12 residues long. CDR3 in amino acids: CASSSPSAEQFF. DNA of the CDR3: TGTGCCAGCAGCTCCCCTTCGGCTGAGCAGTTCTTC.

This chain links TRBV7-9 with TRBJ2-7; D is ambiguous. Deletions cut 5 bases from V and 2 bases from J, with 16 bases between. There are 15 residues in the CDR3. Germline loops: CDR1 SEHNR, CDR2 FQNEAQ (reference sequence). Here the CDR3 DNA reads TGTGCCAGCAGCGAATTGGGTACCGGGCCCTACGAGCAGTACTTC. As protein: CASSELGTGPYEQYF.

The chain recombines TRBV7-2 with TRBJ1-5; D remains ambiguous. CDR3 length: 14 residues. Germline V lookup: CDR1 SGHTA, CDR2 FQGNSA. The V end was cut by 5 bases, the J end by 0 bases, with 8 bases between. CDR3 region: CASSQGPSNQPQHF. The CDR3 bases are TGTGCCAGCAGCCAAGGACCTAGCAATCAGCCCCAGCATTTT.

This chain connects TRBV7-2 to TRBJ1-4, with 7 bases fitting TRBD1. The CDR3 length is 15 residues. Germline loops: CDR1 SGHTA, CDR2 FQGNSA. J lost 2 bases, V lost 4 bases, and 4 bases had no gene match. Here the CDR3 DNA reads TGTGCCAGCAGCTCACCGGGACAGACTAATGAAAAACTGTTTTTT. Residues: CASSSPGQTNEKLFF.

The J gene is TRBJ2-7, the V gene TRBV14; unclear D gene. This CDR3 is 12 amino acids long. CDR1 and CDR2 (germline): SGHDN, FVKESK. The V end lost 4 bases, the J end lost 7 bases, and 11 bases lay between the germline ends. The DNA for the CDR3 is TGTGCCAGCAGCCCCATACTGCCGGAGCAGTACTTC. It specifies CASSPILPEQYF.

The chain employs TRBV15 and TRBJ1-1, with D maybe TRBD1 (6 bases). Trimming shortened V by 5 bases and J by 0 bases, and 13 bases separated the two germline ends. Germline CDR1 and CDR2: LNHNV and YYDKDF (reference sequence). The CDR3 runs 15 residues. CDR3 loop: CATSLGQTMNTEAFF. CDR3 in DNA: TGTGCCACCAGCCTCGGACAGACAATGAACACTGAAGCTTTCTTT.

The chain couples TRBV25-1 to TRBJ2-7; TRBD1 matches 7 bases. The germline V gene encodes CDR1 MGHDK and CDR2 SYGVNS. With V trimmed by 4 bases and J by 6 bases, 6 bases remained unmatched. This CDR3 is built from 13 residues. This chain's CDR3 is CASSADRFGEQYF. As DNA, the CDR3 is TGTGCCAGCAGTGCGGACAGGTTTGGCGAGCAGTACTTC.

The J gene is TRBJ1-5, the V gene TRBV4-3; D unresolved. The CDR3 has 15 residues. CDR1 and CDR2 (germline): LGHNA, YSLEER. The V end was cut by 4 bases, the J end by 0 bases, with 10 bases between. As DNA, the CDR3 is TGCGCCAGCAGCCCGGCCCGTTATAGCAATCAGCCCCAGCATTTT. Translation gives CASSPARYSNQPQHF.

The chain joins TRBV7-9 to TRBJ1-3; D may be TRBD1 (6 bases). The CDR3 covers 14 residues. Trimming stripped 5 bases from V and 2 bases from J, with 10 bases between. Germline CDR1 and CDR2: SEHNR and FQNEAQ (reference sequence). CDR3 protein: CASSRGGAGNTIYF. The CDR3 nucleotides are TGTGCCAGCAGCCGAGGGGGGGCTGGAAACACCATATATTTT.

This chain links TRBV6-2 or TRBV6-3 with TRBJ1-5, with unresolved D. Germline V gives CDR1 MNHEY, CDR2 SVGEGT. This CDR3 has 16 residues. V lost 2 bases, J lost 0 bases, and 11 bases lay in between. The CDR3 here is CASSYAPDYSNQPQHF. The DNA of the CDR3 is TGTGCCAGCAGTTACGCCCCAGACTATAGCAATCAGCCCCAGCATTTT.

Written as DNA, the CDR3 is TGCGCCAGCAGCCAAGATCGGGACGCGAATGAAAAACTGTTTTTT. The encoded protein is CASSQDRDANEKLFF. The V gene is TRBV4-3, the J gene TRBJ1-4; D possibly corresponds to TRBD1 (5 bases). Trimming stripped 0 bases from V and 5 bases from J, with 10 bases between. This CDR3 has 15 residues. Germline V gene lookup returns CDR1 LGHNA and CDR2 YSLEER.

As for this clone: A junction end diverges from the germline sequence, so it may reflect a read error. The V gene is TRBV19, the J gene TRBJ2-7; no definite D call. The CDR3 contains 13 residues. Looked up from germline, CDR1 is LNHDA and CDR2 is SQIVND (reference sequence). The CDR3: CASSTTSSCEQYF. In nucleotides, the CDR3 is TGTGCCAGTAGTACGACCAGCTCCTGCGAGCAGTACTTC.

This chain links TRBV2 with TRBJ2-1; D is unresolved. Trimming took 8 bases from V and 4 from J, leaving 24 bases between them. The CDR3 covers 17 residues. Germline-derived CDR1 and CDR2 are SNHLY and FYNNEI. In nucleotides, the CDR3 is TGTGCCAGCCGTAACCCCCTGGTGGGCGGCGTATACAATGAGCAGTTCTTC. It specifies CASRNPLVGGVYNEQFF.

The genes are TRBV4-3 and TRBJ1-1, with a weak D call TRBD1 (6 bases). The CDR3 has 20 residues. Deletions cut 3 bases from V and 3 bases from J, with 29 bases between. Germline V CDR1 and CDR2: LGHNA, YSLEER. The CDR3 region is CASSHDGGFWGALEDTEAFF. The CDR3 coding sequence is TGCGCCAGCAGCCACGACGGCGGGTTCTGGGGGGCACTTGAGGACACTGAAGCTTTCTTT.

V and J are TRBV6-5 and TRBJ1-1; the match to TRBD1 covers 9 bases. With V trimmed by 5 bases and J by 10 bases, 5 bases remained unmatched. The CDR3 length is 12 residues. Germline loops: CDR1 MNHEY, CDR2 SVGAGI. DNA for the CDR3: TGTGCCAGCAGTCAACAGGGGGCGCGAGCTTTCTTT. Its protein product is CASSQQGARAFF.

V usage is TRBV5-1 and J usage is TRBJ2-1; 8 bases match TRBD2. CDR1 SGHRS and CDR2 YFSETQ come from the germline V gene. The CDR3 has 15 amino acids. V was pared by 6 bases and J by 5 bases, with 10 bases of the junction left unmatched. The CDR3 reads CASTLGVAGHNEQFF. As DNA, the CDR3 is TGCGCCAGCACCCTGGGGGTAGCGGGACACAATGAGCAGTTCTTC.

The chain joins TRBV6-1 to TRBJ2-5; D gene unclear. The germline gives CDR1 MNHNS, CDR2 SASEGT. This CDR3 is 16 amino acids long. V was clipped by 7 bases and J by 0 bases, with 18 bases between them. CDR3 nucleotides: TGTGCCAGCAATGAGCAACCCGCCGTGTACCAAGAGACCCAGTACTTC. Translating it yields CASNEQPAVYQETQYF.

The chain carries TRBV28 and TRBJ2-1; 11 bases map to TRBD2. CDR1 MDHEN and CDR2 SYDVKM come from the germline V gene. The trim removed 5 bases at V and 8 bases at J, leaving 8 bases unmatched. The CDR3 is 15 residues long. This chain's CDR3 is CASSPSSGGMYEQFF. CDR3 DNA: TGTGCCAGCAGTCCCTCTAGCGGGGGGATGTATGAGCAGTTCTTC.

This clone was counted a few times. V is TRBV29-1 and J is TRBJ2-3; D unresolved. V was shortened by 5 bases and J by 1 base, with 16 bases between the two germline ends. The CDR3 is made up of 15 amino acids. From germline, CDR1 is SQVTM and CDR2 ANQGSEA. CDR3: CSVLALPVGTDTQYF. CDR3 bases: TGCAGCGTTTTAGCCTTACCGGTTGGCACAGATACGCAGTATTTT.

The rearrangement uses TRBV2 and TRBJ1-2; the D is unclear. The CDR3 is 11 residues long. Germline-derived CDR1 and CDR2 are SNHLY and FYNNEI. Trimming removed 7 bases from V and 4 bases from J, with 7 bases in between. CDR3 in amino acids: CASTTLYGYTF. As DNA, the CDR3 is TGTGCCAGCACCACGCTCTATGGCTACACCTTC.

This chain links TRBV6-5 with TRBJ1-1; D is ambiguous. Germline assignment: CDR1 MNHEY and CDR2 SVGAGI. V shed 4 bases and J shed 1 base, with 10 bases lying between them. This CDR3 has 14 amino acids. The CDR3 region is CASSSDYRNTEAFF. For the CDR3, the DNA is TGTGCCAGCAGTTCCGACTACAGGAACACTGAAGCTTTCTTT.

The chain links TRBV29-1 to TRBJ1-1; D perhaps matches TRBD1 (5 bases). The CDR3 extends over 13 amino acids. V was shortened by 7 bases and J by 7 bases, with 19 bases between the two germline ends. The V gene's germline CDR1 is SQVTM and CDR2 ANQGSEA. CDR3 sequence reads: CSGAAGARSEAFF. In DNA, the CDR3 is TGCAGCGGGGCGGCCGGGGCGCGAAGTGAAGCTTTCTTT.

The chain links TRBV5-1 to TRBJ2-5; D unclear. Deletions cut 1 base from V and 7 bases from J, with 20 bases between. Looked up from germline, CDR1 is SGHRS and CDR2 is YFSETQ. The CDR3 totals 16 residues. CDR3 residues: CASSLSSQRPVGTQYF. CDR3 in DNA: TGCGCCAGCAGCTTGTCCTCACAGCGACCAGTGGGGACCCAGTACTTC.

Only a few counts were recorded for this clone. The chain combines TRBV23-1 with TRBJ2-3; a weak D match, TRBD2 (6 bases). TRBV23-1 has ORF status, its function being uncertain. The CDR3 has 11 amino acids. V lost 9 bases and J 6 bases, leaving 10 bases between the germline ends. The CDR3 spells CARLASDTQYF. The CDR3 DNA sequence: TGCGCCAGGCTAGCGTCGGATACGCAGTATTTT.

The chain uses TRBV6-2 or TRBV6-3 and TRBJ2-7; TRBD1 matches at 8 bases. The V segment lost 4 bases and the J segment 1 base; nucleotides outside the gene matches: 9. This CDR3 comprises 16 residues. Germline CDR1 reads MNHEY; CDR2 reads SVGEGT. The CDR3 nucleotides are TGTGCCAGCAGTTCCCGACAGGGGATACGATCCTACGAGCAGTACTTC. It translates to CASSSRQGIRSYEQYF.

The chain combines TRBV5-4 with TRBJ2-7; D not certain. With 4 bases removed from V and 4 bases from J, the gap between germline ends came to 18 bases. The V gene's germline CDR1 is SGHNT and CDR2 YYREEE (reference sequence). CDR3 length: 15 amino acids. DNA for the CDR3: TGTGCCAGCAGCCAAGGGTCTCCCCGTAATTACGAGCAGTACTTC. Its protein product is CASSQGSPRNYEQYF. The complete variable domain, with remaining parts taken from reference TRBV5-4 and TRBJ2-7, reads ETGVTQSPTHLIKTRGQQVTLRCSSQSGHNTVSWYQQALGQGPQFIFQYYREEENGRGNFPPRFSGLQFPNYSSELNVNALELDDSALYLCASSQGSPRNYEQYFGPGTRLTVT.

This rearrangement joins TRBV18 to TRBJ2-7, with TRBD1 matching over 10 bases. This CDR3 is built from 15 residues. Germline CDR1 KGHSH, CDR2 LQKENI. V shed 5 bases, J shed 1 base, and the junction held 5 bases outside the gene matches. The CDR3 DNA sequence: TGTGCCAGCTCAAAAGGGACAGGGGAATCCTACGAGCAGTACTTC. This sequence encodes CASSKGTGESYEQYF.

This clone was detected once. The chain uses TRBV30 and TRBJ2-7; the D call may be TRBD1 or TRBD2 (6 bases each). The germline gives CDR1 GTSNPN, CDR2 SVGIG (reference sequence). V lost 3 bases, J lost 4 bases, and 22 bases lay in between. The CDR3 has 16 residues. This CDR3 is CAWSYEGGERGYEQYF. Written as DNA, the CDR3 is TGTGCCTGGAGCTACGAGGGGGGCGAGCGAGGGTACGAGCAGTACTTC.

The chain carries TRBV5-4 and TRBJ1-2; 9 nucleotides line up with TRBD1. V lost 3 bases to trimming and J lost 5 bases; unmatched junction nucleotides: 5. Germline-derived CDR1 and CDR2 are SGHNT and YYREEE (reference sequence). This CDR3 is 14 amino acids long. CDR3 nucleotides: TGTGCCAGCAGCTGGGGACAGGGCCCATATGGCTACACCTTC. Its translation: CASSWGQGPYGYTF.